The 32 T cell receptor beta chains reported below all come from one sample, sequenced in a study of cytotoxic CD8 clonotypes in ibrutinib-treated CLL. Data came from immunoSEQ multiplex PCR; TCRdb stores just in-frame clones and leaves some out. The table has about 160,000 clones, roughly four fifths seen once; the top ten hold about 4.5%. The starting material was PBMCs, obtained after 24 months of ibrutinib treatment. These receptors came from a human donor with chronic lymphocytic leukemia.

The V gene is TRBV7-2, the J gene TRBJ2-5; 12 bases match TRBD1. With V trimmed by 4 bases and J by 5 bases, 5 bases remained unmatched. Germline loops: CDR1 SGHTA, CDR2 FQGNSA. This CDR3 is 15 amino acids long. CDR3 in amino acids: CASSSWDRGLETQYF. CDR3 coding DNA: TGTGCCAGCAGCTCTTGGGACAGGGGGCTTGAGACCCAGTACTTC.

This clone was observed a single time. The chain uses TRBV4-3 and TRBJ2-1; the match to TRBD2 covers 11 bases. This CDR3 contains 19 residues. V lost 4 bases to trimming and J lost 1 base; unmatched junction nucleotides: 12. CDR1 and CDR2 from the germline V gene are LGHNA and YSLEER. CDR3 nucleotide sequence: TGCGCCAGCAGCCCACGGGGGGTAGCGGGAGGGCCTTCCTACAATGAGCAGTTCTTC. The encoded protein is CASSPRGVAGGPSYNEQFF.

The chain combines TRBV28 with TRBJ1-4, with D perhaps matching TRBD1 (5 bases). The ends were cut back, 5 bases at V and 8 bases at J, with 21 bases in the middle. The CDR3 totals 16 residues. In germline, CDR1 is MDHEN, CDR2 SYDVKM. DNA of the CDR3: TGTGCCAGCAGTCAGGGAGCGGCGGAGGGAGAGGAAAAACTGTTTTTT. This sequence encodes CASSQGAAEGEEKLFF.

This chain uses TRBV7-2 with TRBJ2-3, with 7 bases aligning to TRBD2. This CDR3 has 17 amino acids. CDR1 and CDR2 (germline): SGHTA, FQGNSA. Trimming took 5 bases from V and 9 from J; bases not matched to a gene: 20. The CDR3 spells CASSRDLTSGKGVTQYF. Here the CDR3 DNA reads TGTGCCAGCAGCCGCGACTTGACAAGCGGGAAGGGAGTAACGCAGTATTTT.

The V and J genes are TRBV7-2 and TRBJ2-1, with D possibly TRBD2 on 6 matching bases. Germline CDR1 and CDR2: SGHTA and FQGNSA. The V end lost 3 bases, the J end lost 7 bases, and 13 bases lay between the germline ends. The CDR3 is 14 amino acids. CDR3 in DNA: TGTGCCAGCAGCTTCCGGGACTTAAGGAATGAGCAGTTCTTC. This translates into CASSFRDLRNEQFF.

The chain couples TRBV5-1 to TRBJ2-3; 12 positions match TRBD2. The V and J ends lost 0 bases and 2 bases, in that order; junction bases with no gene match: 4. Germline V lookup: CDR1 SGHRS, CDR2 YFSETQ. The CDR3 runs 17 residues. DNA of the CDR3: TGCGCCAGCAGCTTGGATCTAGCGGGGGGGCTCACAGATACGCAGTATTTT. Protein sequence: CASSLDLAGGLTDTQYF.

The chain links TRBV28 to TRBJ2-1; D possibly uses TRBD1 or TRBD2 (5 bases each). CDR1 MDHEN and CDR2 SYDVKM come from the germline V gene. V gave up 5 bases and J gave up 5 bases, with 13 bases separating them. The CDR3 extends over 14 amino acids. The CDR3 loop is CASSPPGRHNEQFF. The CDR3 DNA is TGTGCCAGCAGTCCACCGGGACGCCACAATGAGCAGTTCTTC.

The genes are TRBV2 and TRBJ1-2; 7 bases map to TRBD1. The length of the CDR3 is 16 residues. V lost 2 bases and J lost 2; bases outside the gene matches: 8. Germline CDR1 and CDR2: SNHLY and FYNNEI. The DNA of the CDR3 is TGTGCCAGCAGTGAATGGGACAGTGATAAAAACTATGGCTACACCTTC. Encoded protein: CASSEWDSDKNYGYTF.

The chain is built from TRBV28 and TRBJ1-4; D possibly corresponds to TRBD1 (5 bases). The CDR3 runs 16 residues. Germline CDR1 is MDHEN and CDR2 is SYDVKM. Trimming shortened V by 6 bases and J by 11 bases, and 25 bases separated the two germline ends. This CDR3 is CASSPSTGQSFGKLFF. DNA for the CDR3: TGTGCCAGCAGCCCATCAACGGGGCAGTCCTTTGGGAAACTGTTTTTT.

J is TRBJ1-1 and V is TRBV28; 8 bases match TRBD1. The germline gives CDR1 MDHEN, CDR2 SYDVKM. This CDR3 is built from 15 residues. Trimming at V came to 3 bases and at J to 1 base, leaving 4 bases not matched to a gene. The CDR3 is CASSLFGTGNTEAFF. DNA for the CDR3: TGTGCCAGCAGTTTGTTCGGGACAGGGAACACTGAAGCTTTCTTT.

The genes are TRBV5-4 and TRBJ1-1; 8 bases agree with TRBD1. J gave up 1 base and V 4 bases, and 12 bases lay outside the gene matches. The CDR3 is 17 residues long. CDR1 and CDR2 from the germline V gene are SGHNT and YYREEE (reference sequence). The CDR3 DNA reads as TGTGCCAGCAGCAGGGGGGACAGGCACCCTCCGAACACTGAAGCTTTCTTT. It translates to CASSRGDRHPPNTEAFF.

The V and J genes are TRBV7-9 and TRBJ1-1; D is unclear. The CDR3 sequence is 13 residues long. V lost 3 bases and J 1 base, leaving 6 bases between the germline ends. Germline-derived CDR1 and CDR2 are SEHNR and FQNEAQ (reference sequence). In nucleotides, the CDR3 is TGTGCCAGCAGCTTCCGGCAGAACACTGAAGCTTTCTTT. The encoded protein is CASSFRQNTEAFF.

This clone showed up just once. The V call is TRBV19, the J call TRBJ1-1; D may be TRBD1 (5 bases). V lost 3 bases and J 4 bases, leaving 12 bases between the germline ends. The CDR3 is 14 amino acids. The germline V gene has CDR1 LNHDA and CDR2 SQIVND (reference sequence). The CDR3 nucleotides read TGTGCCAGTAGTATTATTGGGGGGTTCACTGAAGCTTTCTTT. It translates to CASSIIGGFTEAFF.

This clone was observed a handful of times. In nucleotides, the CDR3 is TGTGCCAGCTCCCAATCGTCCGACACGGCAAACTATGGCTACACCTTC. Translating it yields CASSQSSDTANYGYTF. V is TRBV18 and J is TRBJ1-2; D gene ambiguous. Per the germline V gene, CDR1 is KGHSH and CDR2 is LQKENI. Trimming removed 6 bases from V and 2 bases from J, with 19 bases in between. This CDR3 has 16 residues.

The chain joins TRBV25-1 to TRBJ1-2, with unresolved D. This CDR3 has 14 amino acids. The ends were cut back, 4 bases at V and 5 bases at J, with 14 bases in the middle. The germline gives CDR1 MGHDK, CDR2 SYGVNS. In DNA form, the CDR3 reads TGTGCCAGCAGTGCGGCCCGGGAAAGATATGGCTACACCTTC. Translation gives CASSAARERYGYTF.

This clone was seen a single time. The V and J genes are TRBV7-2 and TRBJ2-3; no clear D. Trimming stripped 4 bases from V and 0 bases from J, with 11 bases between. Germline CDR1 SGHTA, CDR2 FQGNSA. The CDR3 runs 15 residues. DNA of the CDR3: TGTGCCAGCAGCTCCTTGGACCGTAGCACAGATACGCAGTATTTT. Translated: CASSSLDRSTDTQYF.

The J gene is TRBJ2-7, the V gene TRBV5-1; TRBD1 is a possible D gene (6 bases). V was clipped by 4 bases and J by 6 bases, with 23 bases between them. The V gene's germline CDR1 is SGHRS and CDR2 YFSETQ. The CDR3 runs to 16 residues. This CDR3 is CASSRLNRVRPSEQYF. The DNA for the CDR3 is TGCGCCAGCAGCCGATTGAACAGGGTCCGTCCCTCCGAGCAGTACTTC.

The rearrangement joins TRBV28 to TRBJ1-2, with no clear D. Germline assignment: CDR1 MDHEN and CDR2 SYDVKM. This CDR3 has 11 residues. The ends were cut back, 6 bases at V and 6 bases at J, with 8 bases in the middle. The CDR3 bases are TGTGCCAGCAGGAAGGAACATGGCTACACCTTC. This encodes CASRKEHGYTF.

This chain joins TRBV11-3 and TRBJ1-1; D gene ambiguous. With 0 bases removed from V and 4 bases from J, the gap between germline ends came to 9 bases. CDR1 is SGHNT and CDR2 is YENEEA in the germline V gene. This CDR3 is built from 14 residues. In DNA, the CDR3 is TGTGCCAGCAGCTTAGACTTCCAAACCACTGAAGCTTTCTTT. This codes for CASSLDFQTTEAFF.

The chain uses TRBV5-1 and TRBJ2-2; D gene uncertain. The V and J ends lost 2 bases and 1 base respectively, with 6 bases between them. The CDR3 spans 14 residues. CDR1 is SGHRS, CDR2 YFSETQ, per germline. Written as DNA, the CDR3 is TGCGCCAGCAGCTTCCCAGGGAACACCGGGGAGCTGTTTTTT. This sequence encodes CASSFPGNTGELFF.

The V and J genes are TRBV28 and TRBJ1-2; TRBD1 matches at 12 bases. V was pared by 8 bases and J by 7 bases, with 8 bases of the junction left unmatched. Germline CDR1 reads MDHEN; CDR2 reads SYDVKM. This CDR3 has 14 residues. CDR3 bases: TGTGCCAGCCTCCCCCGGGACAGGGGGCCTGGCTACACCTTC. As protein: CASLPRDRGPGYTF.

The rearrangement uses TRBV5-1 and TRBJ1-4; 7 bases match TRBD1. The germline CDR1 and CDR2 sequences are SGHRS and YFSETQ. The ends lost 4 bases at V and 3 bases at J; junction bases unmatched: 15. CDR3 length: 18 residues. The CDR3 bases are TGCGCCAGCAGCCGCGGCGGGGCAGGGGGATTTCCTAATGAAAAACTGTTTTTT. Its translation is CASSRGGAGGFPNEKLFF.

The rearrangement links TRBV5-4 to TRBJ1-1; 9 bases align to TRBD1. Trimming removed 2 bases from V and 4 bases from J; junction bases left unmatched: 6. Germline assignment: CDR1 SGHNT and CDR2 YYREEE (reference sequence). This CDR3 is 15 amino acids long. The CDR3 reads CASSFIKGQGTEAFF. Written as DNA, the CDR3 is TGTGCCAGCAGCTTTATTAAGGGACAGGGCACTGAAGCTTTCTTT.

J is TRBJ2-3 and V is TRBV9, with 12 bases that match TRBD1. From germline, CDR1 is SGDLS and CDR2 YYNGEE. CDR3 length: 16 residues. The trim removed 5 bases at V and 8 bases at J, leaving 12 bases unmatched. CDR3: CASSPGTGGLQGTQYF. The CDR3 DNA is TGTGCCAGCAGTCCCGGGACAGGGGGCTTGCAGGGTACGCAGTATTTT.

The chain links TRBV10-3 to TRBJ1-2; unclear D gene. From germline, CDR1 is ENHRY and CDR2 SYGVKD. V lost 3 bases to trimming and J lost 0 bases, with 5 bases between them. The CDR3 spans 13 residues. CDR3 amino acids: CAISDSANYGYTF. CDR3 coding DNA: TGTGCCATCAGTGACAGCGCTAACTATGGCTACACCTTC.

The rearrangement links TRBV7-2 to TRBJ2-2; D call uncertain. V lost 4 bases, J lost 10 bases, and 13 bases lay in between. The CDR3 has 13 amino acids. Looked up from germline, CDR1 is SGHTA and CDR2 is FQGNSA. The CDR3 DNA follows: TGTGCCAGCAGCTCGCCATGGACGGAGGAGCTGTTTTTT. Amino acids: CASSSPWTEELFF. The full variable domain, in which reference TRBV7-2 and TRBJ2-2 provide the parts outside the CDR3, is GAGVSQSPSNKVTEKGKDVELRCDPISGHTALYWYRQSLGQGLEFLIYFQGNSAPDKSGLPSDRFSAERTGGSVSTLTIQRTQQEDSAVYLCASSSPWTEELFFGEGSRLTVL.

A word on this clone: At one end, the junction sequence differs from germline, possibly due to a read error. The chain is built from TRBV7-7 and TRBJ2-7; D is ambiguous. Germline V gene lookup returns CDR1 SSHAT and CDR2 FNYEAQ (reference sequence). The CDR3 loop spans 11 amino acids. The CDR3, as DNA: TGTGCTAGCAGCTCCGGAAACGAGCAGTACTTC. Residues: CASSSGNEQYF.

This clone came up once. This chain uses TRBV7-2 with TRBJ1-4; unclear D gene. The germline CDR1 and CDR2 sequences are SGHTA and FQGNSA. The V gene lost 5 bases and the J gene lost 8 bases, with 15 bases spanning the gap. The CDR3 extends over 14 amino acids. The CDR3 protein is CASSQDGQSEKLFF. CDR3 nucleotides: TGTGCCAGCAGCCAGGACGGGCAGTCGGAAAAACTGTTTTTT. Full variable domain (missing parts from reference TRBV7-2 and TRBJ1-4): GAGVSQSPSNKVTEKGKDVELRCDPISGHTALYWYRQSLGQGLEFLIYFQGNSAPDKSGLPSDRFSAERTGGSVSTLTIQRTQQEDSAVYLCASSQDGQSEKLFFGSGTQLSVL.

The chain has TRBV19 and TRBJ2-7; D may be TRBD2 (5 bases). Germline-derived CDR1 and CDR2 are LNHDA and SQIVND (reference sequence). V lost 5 bases to trimming and J lost 6 bases, with 14 bases between them. The CDR3 extends over 13 amino acids. The CDR3: CASSQYPGSEQYF. The CDR3 coding sequence is TGTGCCAGTAGTCAGTACCCGGGAAGCGAGCAGTACTTC.

This rearrangement joins TRBV11-2 to TRBJ1-6; 10 nucleotides line up with TRBD1. V trimming: 4 bases; J trimming: 9 bases; junction bases outside the gene matches: 9. Germline loops: CDR1 SGHAT, CDR2 FQNNGV. CDR3 size: 16 residues. This chain's CDR3 is CASSSTRTGGGSPLHF. CDR3 nucleotide sequence: TGTGCCAGCAGCTCTACCCGGACAGGGGGAGGTTCACCCCTCCACTTT.

The chain joins TRBV7-3 to TRBJ2-2; D might be TRBD1 (6 bases). The CDR3 covers 15 residues. Deletions cut 6 bases from V and 6 bases from J, with 17 bases between. Germline V gives CDR1 SGHTA, CDR2 FQGTGA. The CDR3 protein is CASSSGTKRPGELFF. The CDR3 coding sequence is TGTGCCAGCAGTTCCGGGACAAAAAGGCCCGGGGAGCTGTTTTTT.

This clone turned up a few times. V and J are TRBV7-8 and TRBJ2-1; tentative D call: TRBD2 (5 bases). This CDR3 contains 13 residues. V lost 1 base and J lost 8, with 9 bases in between. Germline assignment: CDR1 SGHVS and CDR2 FQNEAQ. The CDR3 spells CASSLGGWHEQFF. For the CDR3, the DNA is TGTGCCAGCAGCTTAGGAGGGTGGCATGAGCAGTTCTTC.